Presented here are 18 T cell receptor beta chains from one specimen sequenced in a study of blood T cell repertoires in COVID-19 (dated by TCRdb to the early 2020s). The library was generated by the immunoSEQ multiplex PCR assay. TCRdb re-hosts the immuneACCESS table, in-frame sequences only. Its copies lack some clones; in the studies checked, an unresolved V gene accounts for under half of them, and the cause for the rest is not known. Recorded for this sample are approximately 81,000 clones; approximately 82% of them occurred a single time. Clones ranked in the top ten supply roughly 7.3% of the sample. The specimen sequenced was peripheral blood. These receptors were taken from a human donor in a cohort sampled during active COVID-19.

V usage is TRBV7-2 and J usage is TRBJ1-4; no firm D call. The CDR3 has 16 residues. Germline CDR1 SGHTA, CDR2 FQGNSA. The ends were cut back, 2 bases at V and 7 bases at J, with 17 bases in the middle. The CDR3 nucleotides are TGTGCCAGCAGCTTAACCTCGGGGAAAGGAGGTGAAAAACTGTTTTTT. Translating gives CASSLTSGKGGEKLFF.

The gene calls are TRBV4-1 and TRBJ1-1; no clear D. The germline gives CDR1 MGHRA, CDR2 YSYEKL. This CDR3 spans 12 amino acids. V lost 8 bases, J lost 6 bases, and 13 bases lay in between. The CDR3: CASAVERPEAFF. DNA of the CDR3: TGCGCCAGCGCGGTCGAACGACCTGAAGCTTTCTTT.

The chain links TRBV18 to TRBJ1-6; 9 bases match TRBD1. V lost 6 bases to trimming and J lost 7 bases; unmatched junction nucleotides: 7. This CDR3 spans 15 amino acids. Germline CDR1 and CDR2: KGHSH and LQKENI. CDR3 nucleotides: TGTGCCAGCTCGCCGCGGACAGGGGAAAATTCACCCCTCCACTTT. Protein sequence: CASSPRTGENSPLHF. The full variable domain, its missing parts supplied by reference TRBV18 and TRBJ1-6, is NAGVMQNPRHLVRRRGQEARLRCSPMKGHSHVYWYRQLPEEGLKFMVYLQKENIIDESGMPKERFSAEFPKEGPSILRIQQVVRGDSAAYFCASSPRTGENSPLHFGNGTRLTVT.

The chain employs TRBV6-5 and TRBJ1-2, with 7 bases that match TRBD1. Trimming took 8 bases from V and 5 from J; bases not matched to a gene: 8. Per germline, CDR1 MNHEY and CDR2 SVGAGI. CDR3 length equals 13 residues. The CDR3 spells CASARTGVYGYTF. The CDR3 DNA is TGTGCCAGCGCCCGGACAGGCGTTTATGGCTACACCTTC.

The V call is TRBV6-2 or TRBV6-3, the J call TRBJ1-5, with D hard to call. CDR1 is MNHEY and CDR2 is SVGEGT in the germline V gene. The CDR3 is 17 residues long. The V end was cut by 0 bases, the J end by 3 bases, with 15 bases between. CDR3 DNA: TGTGCCAGCAGTTACTCGGCAGGCGTCAGGATCAATCAGCCCCAGCATTTT. Translated: CASSYSAGVRINQPQHF.

V gene TRBV7-8 combines with J gene TRBJ1-1; tentative D call: TRBD1 (6 bases). The CDR3 runs 14 residues. Per germline, CDR1 SGHVS and CDR2 FQNEAQ. The V end was cut by 5 bases, the J end by 4 bases, with 14 bases between. The CDR3 here is CASSRRGGGTEAFF. The CDR3 coding sequence is TGTGCCAGCAGCCGCCGAGGGGGGGGCACTGAAGCTTTCTTT.

This chain links TRBV12-2 with TRBJ1-1; the table's D call of TRBD1 was not tested on the DNA. TRBV12-2 is given as a pseudogene. CDR3 size: 16 residues. The CDR3, as DNA: TGTGCAAGTCGCCCAGGGACAGCCGGAGGGGACACTGAAGCTTTCTTT. This encodes CASRPGTAGGDTEAFF.

The rearrangement links TRBV7-9 to TRBJ1-6; 10 bases match TRBD1. Trimming removed 3 bases from V and 8 bases from J; junction bases left unmatched: 4. Looked up from germline, CDR1 is SEHNR and CDR2 is FQNEAQ (reference sequence). The CDR3 is 15 amino acids. In nucleotides, the CDR3 is TGTGCCAGCAGCTTCTCGACAGGGGGCGATTCACCCCTCCACTTT. Protein product: CASSFSTGGDSPLHF.

The chain couples TRBV29-1 to TRBJ2-7; no clear D gene. Trimming removed 4 bases at V and 6 bases at J, with 7 bases between. Looked up from germline, CDR1 is SQVTM and CDR2 is ANQGSEA. The CDR3 extends over 10 amino acids. DNA for the CDR3: TGCAGCGTTGCCACGGGCGAGCAGTACTTC. Translating it yields CSVATGEQYF.

The chain has TRBV15 and TRBJ1-5; D is perhaps TRBD1 (5 bases). V was clipped by 5 bases and J by 6 bases, with 14 bases between them. In germline, CDR1 is LNHNV, CDR2 YYDKDF (reference sequence). The CDR3 runs to 14 residues. The CDR3 coding sequence is TGTGCCACCAGCGGGCCAGGGCTTCCTCAGCCCCAGCATTTT. Translating gives CATSGPGLPQPQHF.

V gene TRBV7-2 combines with J gene TRBJ1-2, with D perhaps TRBD1 (6 bases). Germline CDR1 SGHTA, CDR2 FQGNSA. Trimming left V 7 bases short and J 4 bases short, with 16 bases between. CDR3 size: 14 residues. CDR3 DNA sequence: TGTGCCAGCACCCCCGGCTGGGGGCTCTATGGCTACACCTTC. Translation: CASTPGWGLYGYTF. Full variable domain (outside the CDR3, taken from reference TRBV7-2 and TRBJ1-2): GAGVSQSPSNKVTEKGKDVELRCDPISGHTALYWYRQSLGQGLEFLIYFQGNSAPDKSGLPSDRFSAERTGGSVSTLTIQRTQQEDSAVYLCASTPGWGLYGYTFGSGTRLTVV.

The chain employs TRBV25-1 and TRBJ1-2; 9 bases fit TRBD1. V lost 5 bases, J lost 1 base, and 11 bases stayed unmatched. Germline CDR1 is MGHDK and CDR2 is SYGVNS. The length of the CDR3 is 17 residues. CDR3 nucleotide sequence: TGTGCCAGCAGTAAATCGGACAGGGGAGGGGATAACTATGGCTACACCTTC. As protein: CASSKSDRGGDNYGYTF.

The chain couples TRBV11-3 to TRBJ2-2, with D possibly matching TRBD1 (6 bases). Looked up from germline, CDR1 is SGHNT and CDR2 is YENEEA. The ends were cut back, 10 bases at V and 5 bases at J, with 14 bases in the middle. There are 13 residues in the CDR3. CDR3 in amino acids: CATGQSRTGELFF. The CDR3 DNA is TGTGCCACGGGACAATCGAGGACCGGGGAGCTGTTTTTT.

V usage is TRBV27 and J usage is TRBJ2-7; TRBD1 agrees at 10 bases. Germline loops: CDR1 MNHEY, CDR2 SMNVEV (reference sequence). The V segment lost 7 bases and the J segment 2 bases; nucleotides outside the gene matches: 17. This CDR3 region has 18 residues. This CDR3 is CASNGPGQGSRATYEQYF. For the CDR3, the DNA is TGTGCCAGCAACGGGCCGGGACAGGGGTCCCGAGCCACCTACGAGCAGTACTTC.

J is TRBJ1-5 and V is TRBV27, with 7 bases that match TRBD1. Trimming cost V 4 bases and J 7 bases; bases outside gene matches: 7. In germline, CDR1 is MNHEY, CDR2 SMNVEV (reference sequence). The CDR3 runs 14 residues. For the CDR3, the DNA is TGTGCCAGCAGTTCCCAAGGGGGCGGGCAGCCCCAGCATTTT. Translating it yields CASSSQGGGQPQHF.

J is TRBJ2-7 and V is TRBV3-1 (or the pseudogene TRBV3-2), with 8 nucleotides matching TRBD1. The J segment lost 7 bases and the V segment lost 2 bases, leaving 16 bases of the junction unmatched. The CDR3 covers 17 residues. CDR1 and CDR2 (germline): LGHDT, YNNKEL (reference sequence). The CDR3 sequence is CASSQTHAGQVGVEQYF. The CDR3 nucleotides read TGTGCCAGCAGCCAAACTCACGCGGGACAGGTTGGGGTGGAGCAGTACTTC.

The chain joins TRBV19 to TRBJ1-1; 7 bases line up with TRBD1. Trimming cost V 4 bases and J 4 bases; bases outside gene matches: 6. This CDR3 has 14 amino acids. CDR1 is LNHDA, CDR2 SQIVND, per germline (reference sequence). DNA of the CDR3: TGTGCCAGTAGTAGACAGGGAGGCGGCACTGAAGCTTTCTTT. Translation gives CASSRQGGGTEAFF.

This clone came up once. The chain's CDR3 is CASSLKRRGTIYF. The DNA for the CDR3 is TGTGCCAGCAGCTTAAAGCGCCGCGGCACCATATATTTT. This rearrangement joins TRBV7-9 to TRBJ1-3; D uncertain. CDR1 SEHNR and CDR2 FQNEAQ come from the germline V gene (reference sequence). V lost 2 bases and J lost 9, with 11 bases in between. The CDR3 is 13 residues long.